The clone carrying this T cell receptor (beta chain) turned up a few times. RNA transcripts yielded amplified TCR beta CDR3 regions. During a first-round RT-PCR of the TCR CDR3, the HTBI primer set was used. TCRdb itself ran the multiplex PCR reads through MiXCR, one entry per CDR3 protein. Of 450,000 to 650,000 distinct CDR3 sequences listed, approximately 14% were seen once; the top ten hold 7% to 9%. The data were obtained in a study of T cells in Graves' hyperthyroidism and ophthalmopathy. V lost 8 bases to trimming and J lost 3 bases; unmatched junction nucleotides: 6. This CDR3 spans 13 amino acids. Germline V CDR1 and CDR2: MNHNS, SASEGT.

The rearrangement joins TRBV6-1 to TRBJ2-7; 8 bases are shared with TRBD1. Sequencing was performed on blood. This clonotype originated in a woman aged 18-29 years with Graves' ophthalmopathy. The CDR3 coding sequence is TGTGCCAGCGGTCCTGGGACAGGCTACGAGCAGTACTTC. It specifies CASGPGTGYEQYF.